A single T cell receptor beta chain is shown here with its context. The data are from a study of shared clonotypes between healthy human individuals. The CDR3 runs 15 residues. CDR1 is ENHRY, CDR2 SYGVKD, per germline. Profiled with immunoSEQ multiplex PCR; TCRdb holds only in-frame clones, not every one. The data hold more than 900,000 clones, with 78% observed a single time. This clonotype originated in a man aged 18 to 35 in good health. Some clones in this sample may be carry-over from other donors' samples. The J gene is TRBJ2-5, the V gene TRBV10-3; possibly TRBD2 for D (5 bases). With the DNA end fitting TRBJ2-7 better, the J assignment may be wrong. The sample comprised memory CD4+ T cells from PBMCs. Indicated subset: CD45RA-negative fraction. The CDR3 DNA reads as TGTGCCATCAGTGAGATTGCGGGTTCCACCTACGAGCAGTACTTC. Its protein product is CAISEIAGSTYEQYF.